The rows below give T cell receptor beta chains drawn from one sample of a study of T cell responses to AZD1222 COVID-19 vaccine. Assay used: immunoSEQ multiplex PCR; TCRdb lists only in-frame clones, some missing. The sample records about 59,000 clones, 89% being singletons. Sample: peripheral blood, taken 28 days after the second AZD1222 dose. The receptors shown here come from an adult who received the AZD1222 COVID-19 vaccine. Both conserved end residues are part of each CDR3.

CDR3 protein: CASSPDHNEQFF
V gene: TRBV11-2
J gene: TRBJ2-1

CDR3 protein: CASSLGLGWGNQPQHF
V gene: TRBV28
J gene: TRBJ1-5

CDR3 protein: CASMGKTENTEAFF
V gene: TRBV27
J gene: TRBJ1-1

CDR3 protein: CASSIYPRSGANVLTF
V gene: TRBV27
J gene: TRBJ2-6

CDR3 protein: CASSVSAGQMNTEAFF
V gene: TRBV2
J gene: TRBJ1-1

CDR3 protein: CASSYAGRRTGELFF
V gene: TRBV6-5
J gene: TRBJ2-2

CDR3 protein: CASSDSVGGGYNEQFF
V gene: TRBV6-4
J gene: TRBJ2-1

CDR3 protein: CASSPSGTSGRAFVNEQFF
V gene: TRBV9
J gene: TRBJ2-1

CDR3 protein: CASSLGGLHTGELFF
V gene: TRBV7-3
J gene: TRBJ2-2

CDR3 protein: CASTDPGLSHYEQYF
V gene: TRBV6-5
J gene: TRBJ2-7

CDR3 protein: CASSPGTSNEQYF
V gene: TRBV12-3/TRBV12-4
J gene: TRBJ2-7

CDR3 protein: CASSYKGAVDTQYF
V gene: TRBV6-2/TRBV6-3
J gene: TRBJ2-3

CDR3 protein: CASSTTFRAEGTEAFF
V gene: TRBV5-4
J gene: TRBJ1-1

CDR3 protein: CASSSGTGGGTQYF
V gene: TRBV7-2
J gene: TRBJ2-5

CDR3 protein: CASSVQGGTYNEQFF
V gene: TRBV9
J gene: TRBJ2-1

CDR3 protein: CASSPFVGNTIYF
V gene: TRBV28
J gene: TRBJ1-3

CDR3 protein: CASSLGQGYGYTF
V gene: TRBV28
J gene: TRBJ1-2

CDR3 protein: CSAGTANTEAFF
V gene: TRBV29-1
J gene: TRBJ1-1

CDR3 protein: CASSLSQTYSNQPQHF
V gene: TRBV7-2
J gene: TRBJ1-5

CDR3 protein: CASNLHADTEAFF
V gene: TRBV6-5
J gene: TRBJ1-1

CDR3 protein: CASSPVTSVGNEQFF
V gene: TRBV18
J gene: TRBJ2-1

CDR3 protein: CASSQRSGASTDTQYF
V gene: TRBV28
J gene: TRBJ2-3

CDR3 protein: CASSPGDWGKETQYF
V gene: TRBV28
J gene: TRBJ2-5

CDR3 protein: CASSQLQGANSPLHF
V gene: TRBV18
J gene: TRBJ1-6

CDR3 protein: CASSEDDADSAHF
V gene: TRBV10-1
J gene: TRBJ1-6

CDR3 protein: CASSPGRDRGIGANVLTF
V gene: TRBV11-2
J gene: TRBJ2-6

CDR3 protein: CSAYKDSPRDGYTF
V gene: TRBV29-1
J gene: TRBJ1-2

CDR3 protein: CASTNSLQGQETQYF
V gene: TRBV5-1
J gene: TRBJ2-5

CDR3 protein: CASSPPTSGDEQYF
V gene: TRBV18
J gene: TRBJ2-7

CDR3 protein: CASSQGYKDQPQHF
V gene: TRBV14
J gene: TRBJ1-5

CDR3 protein: CASSRGTGAQETQYF
V gene: TRBV6-2/TRBV6-3
J gene: TRBJ2-5

CDR3 protein: CASSPGGQGVDGYTF
V gene: TRBV5-1
J gene: TRBJ1-2

CDR3 protein: CASSFRDRPWTEAFF
V gene: TRBV5-6
J gene: TRBJ1-1

CDR3 protein: CASSGAGEDGNTIYF
V gene: TRBV28
J gene: TRBJ1-3

CDR3 protein: CASSYQWGLNTEAFF
V gene: TRBV27
J gene: TRBJ1-1

CDR3 protein: CASSPSGTGVNEQFF
V gene: TRBV18
J gene: TRBJ2-1

CDR3 protein: CASSNGQGDNQPQHF
V gene: TRBV6-5
J gene: TRBJ1-5

CDR3 protein: CASSSGTNTGELFF
V gene: TRBV19
J gene: TRBJ2-2

CDR3 protein: CATSTRTSGKHEQYF
V gene: TRBV15
J gene: TRBJ2-7

CDR3 protein: CASSQLAGNHEQYF
V gene: TRBV11-2
J gene: TRBJ2-7